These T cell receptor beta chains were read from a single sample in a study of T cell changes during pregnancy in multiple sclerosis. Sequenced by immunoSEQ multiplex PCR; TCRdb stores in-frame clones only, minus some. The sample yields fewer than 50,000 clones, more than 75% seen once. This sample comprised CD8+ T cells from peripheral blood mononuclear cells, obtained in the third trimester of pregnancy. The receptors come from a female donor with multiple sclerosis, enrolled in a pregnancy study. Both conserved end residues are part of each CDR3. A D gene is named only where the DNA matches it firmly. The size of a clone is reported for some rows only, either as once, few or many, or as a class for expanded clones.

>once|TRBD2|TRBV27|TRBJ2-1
CASSLTGGFYNEQFF
TGTGCCAGCAGTTTAACGGGGGGGTTCTACAATGAGCAGTTCTTC
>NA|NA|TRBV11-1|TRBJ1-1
CASSLERGTEAFF
TGTGCCAGCAGCTTAGAGCGAGGCACTGAAGCTTTCTTT
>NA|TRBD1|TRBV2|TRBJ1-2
CASSGTGGNGYTF
TGTGCCAGCAGCGGGACAGGGGGCAATGGCTACACCTTC
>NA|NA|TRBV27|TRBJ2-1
CASCPSPGGRVLSEQFF
TGTGCCAGCTGCCCTTCCCCCGGGGGGCGCGTATTAAGTGAGCAGTTCTTC
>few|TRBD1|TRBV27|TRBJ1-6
CASSLSPGTGLNSPLHF
TGTGCCAGCAGTTTATCCCCGGGGACAGGGCTTAATTCACCCCTCCACTTT
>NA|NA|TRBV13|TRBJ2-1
CASTPEGTGPYNEQFF
TGTGCCAGCACCCCTGAGGGGACTGGTCCCTACAATGAGCAGTTCTTC
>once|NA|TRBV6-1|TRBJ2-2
CASSPQVDTGELFF
TGTGCCAGCTCCCCACAGGTGGACACCGGGGAGCTGTTTTTT
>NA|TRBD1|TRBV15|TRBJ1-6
CATSQTGSGSPLHF
TGTGCCACCAGCCAGACAGGGTCCGGTTCACCCCTCCACTTT
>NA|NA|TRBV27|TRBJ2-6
CASSTRGTGANVLTF
TGTGCCAGCAGTACCCGGGGGACTGGGGCCAACGTCCTGACTTTC
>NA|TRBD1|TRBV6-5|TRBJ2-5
CASSSYDRVWETQYF
TGTGCCAGCAGTTCCTATGACAGGGTTTGGGAGACCCAGTACTTC
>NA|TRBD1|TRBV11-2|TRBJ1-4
CASSQDRVVNEKLFF
TGTGCCAGCAGCCAAGACAGGGTCGTTAATGAAAAACTGTTTTTT
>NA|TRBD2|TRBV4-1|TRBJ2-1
CASSYHSSTSGGEQFF
TGCGCCAGCAGCTATCACTCTTCTACTAGCGGGGGTGAGCAGTTCTTC
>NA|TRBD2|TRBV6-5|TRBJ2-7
CASSYSLGGAYEQYF
TGTGCCAGCAGTTACTCTCTCGGGGGGGCTTACGAGCAGTACTTC
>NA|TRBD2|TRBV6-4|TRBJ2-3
CASSELAGSTDTQYF
TGTGCCAGCAGTGAACTAGCGGGGAGCACAGATACGCAGTATTTT
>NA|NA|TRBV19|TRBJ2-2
CASTSWGTNTGELFF
TGTGCCAGTACCTCCTGGGGGACTAACACCGGGGAGCTGTTTTTT
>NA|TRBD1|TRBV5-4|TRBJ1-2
CASSLRGTGINRYTF
TGTGCCAGCAGCTTGAGGGGGACAGGGATAAACCGCTACACCTTC
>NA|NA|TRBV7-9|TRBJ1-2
CASSSYLTYGYTF
TGTGCCAGCAGCTCCTACCTCACCTATGGCTACACCTTC
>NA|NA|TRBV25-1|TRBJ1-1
CASSLQGNTEAFF
TGTGCCAGCAGTTTACAGGGGAACACTGAAGCTTTCTTT
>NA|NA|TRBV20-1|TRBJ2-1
CSARRGYEQFF
TGCAGTGCTAGAAGGGGCTATGAGCAGTTCTTC
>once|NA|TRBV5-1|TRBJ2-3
CASSLDGATDTQYF
TGCGCCAGCAGCTTGGACGGTGCCACAGATACGCAGTATTTT